The subject of this entry is one T cell receptor (beta chain). The antigen this receptor binds is unknown. Nothing much larger sits one base from this clone, and base qualities are not available. This sample was taken from a study of PD-1 blockade in classical Hodgkin lymphoma (dated by TCRdb to 2020 to 2022). In terms of the full investigation: Nivolumab dosing was 3 mg/kg intravenously every 2 weeks, continuing until either disease progression or unacceptable toxicity. The study used CyTOF and TCR beta sequencing to define a peripheral blood immune signature of response to PD-1 blockade in classical Hodgkin lymphoma. Paper-wide results and their limitations: CD4+ but not CD8+ TCR diversity rose significantly by C4D1 (p=0.0027 vs p=0.16), most apparent in complete responders (p=0.02). Lower diversity was seen in patients whose nivolumab began less than 1 year after ASCT, and these patients were left out of later analyses so that immune reconstitution would not confound the results. The study covered only a single clinical trial cohort, and the causes of the repertoire differences, possibly disease activity or prior therapy, were still not defined. Baseline diversity similar to that of newly diagnosed patients was observed in trial patients achieving complete response, whereas significantly lower diversity was observed in partial responders and progressors. Baseline TCR diversity was reported to be lower in newly diagnosed patients than in healthy donors, and even lower in relapsed/refractory patients.

Reading the label with the study, this specimen's time point is: cycle 2 day 1 (C2D1) of nivolumab. Relapse after autologous stem cell transplantation had occurred in all trial patients, and cohorts A, B and C were distinguished by prior brentuximab vedotin exposure. The trial cohort was composed of 55 to 65 patients with relapsed/refractory classical Hodgkin lymphoma, for whom complete response, partial response or progressive disease was recorded as best overall response. In the multi-cohort phase II CheckMate 205 trial, trial patients received single-agent nivolumab. An independent review committee assessed best overall response using the 2007 International Working Group response criteria. Trial PBMCs were collected immediately before nivolumab initiation (C1D1) and during therapy at cycle 2 day 1 and cycle 4 day 1. After peripheral blood was drawn into 8 mL Vacutainer Cell Preparation Tubes, PBMCs were isolated by centrifugation and then cryopreserved.

The Qiagen DNeasy kit was used to extract genomic DNA both from unsorted PBMCs and from the negatively selected CD4+ and CD8+ fractions. Using primers that anneal to V and J segments, immunoSEQ multiplex PCR amplified the TCR beta CDR3 regions. A synthetic immune receptor repertoire was used to minimize amplification bias, and any remaining bias was removed computationally after sequencing. The paper's data handling went like this. Custom Python scripts were used to quantify repertoire diversity as the Shannon entropy index. Unsorted, CD4+ and CD8+ repertoires were analyzed separately, except in combined analyses where CD4+ and CD8+ sequences were merged in silico. A clone counted as expanded when the clone's frequency after treatment rose at least 2-fold relative to C1D1, and clones undetected at baseline were given a pseudocount of 0.5. Singleton clones were defined as clones with 0 or 1 copy at C1D1, and non-singleton clones were defined as clones with 2 or more copies. Clones expanded in unsorted samples were annotated as CD4+, CD8+ or unknown by matching protein sequences in sorted samples from the same patient. Diversity changes from C1D1 to C4D1 were tested in paired samples using Wilcoxon tests. Held by TCRdb, this immuneACCESS table contains in-frame sequences only and omits some clones. Under half of the omission traces to an unresolved V gene where checked; the cause of the rest is unknown. D and trimming come from the DNA, and the V and J calls and clone size come from that table. Present in this sample are 55,000 to 60,000 clones, more than 85% of which were seen just once. The ten largest make up 8% to 13% of the sample.

The germline V gene provides CDR1 SNHLY and CDR2 FYNNEI. The CDR3 sequence holds 13 residues, the cysteine and phenylalanine included. Only the CDR3 DNA is retained, 39 bases long and in frame from the first base. A distance of 12 bases separates the germline ends of V and J, which lose 6 bases and 4 bases respectively. The sample in question was peripheral blood mononuclear cells (PBMCs), obtained before the second cycle of nivolumab. This clonotype originated in a human donor with classical Hodgkin lymphoma. The receptor chain draws on TRBV2 and TRBJ1-1; TRBD1 is possibly the D segment (5 matching bases). DNA sequence: TGTGCCAGCAGGCTCAGGGTAATCACTGAAGCTTTCTTT. Translated, it reads CASRLRVITEAFF.